The 25 T cell receptor beta chains in this list originate from one sample, sequenced in a study of T cells in Graves' hyperthyroidism and ophthalmopathy. Using RNA transcripts as the source, TCR beta CDR3 regions were amplified. An initial round of RT-PCR targeting the TCR CDR3 relied on the HTBI primer set. TCRdb used MiXCR to reprocess the multiplex PCR reads, holding one entry per CDR3 protein. The sample holds about 690,000 distinct CDR3 sequences; around a sixth are singletons and the top ten take roughly a sixth. Sequencing was carried out using blood. Receptors originate from a man between 50 and 59 years old with Graves' hyperthyroidism.

Comment on this clonotype: A much more abundant neighbour one base away suggests this may be a read error. The chain links TRBV28 to TRBJ2-5; 7 positions match TRBD2. There are 13 residues in the CDR3. Germline CDR1 reads MDHEN; CDR2 reads SYDVKM. With V trimmed by 6 bases and J by 7 bases, 8 bases remained unmatched. This CDR3 is CASSVTREGTQYF. CDR3 sequence (DNA): TGTGCCAGCAGCGTGACGAGGGAGGGGACCCAGTACTTC.

This clonotype was found a few times. The chain combines TRBV20-1 with TRBJ2-3; 9 nucleotides line up with TRBD2. This CDR3 comprises 12 residues. Germline CDR1 and CDR2: DFQATT and SNEGSKA (reference sequence). V dropped 6 bases and J dropped 9; count of bases not matched to a gene: 7. The CDR3 loop is CSAAGGSETQYF. CDR3 bases: TGCAGTGCGGCGGGAGGGAGTGAGACGCAGTATTTT.

The rearrangement links TRBV2 to TRBJ1-1; D is perhaps TRBD1 (5 bases). The CDR3 has 15 residues. Germline values: CDR1 SNHLY, CDR2 FYNNEI. The ends were cut back, 4 bases at V and 0 bases at J, with 12 bases in the middle. The CDR3 region has the DNA TGTGCCAGCAGTGGGCGGGGGGTGATGAACACTGAAGCTTTCTTT. As protein: CASSGRGVMNTEAFF.

The chain employs TRBV24-1 and TRBJ2-2; 7 positions agree with TRBD1. Germline values: CDR1 KGHDR, CDR2 SFDVKD. This CDR3 is built from 14 residues. V lost 3 bases to trimming and J lost 6 bases; unmatched junction nucleotides: 3. In DNA form, the CDR3 reads TGTGCCACCAGTGATCGACAGGGTCCCGGGGAGCTGTTTTTT. Protein product: CATSDRQGPGELFF.

The chain combines TRBV27 with TRBJ2-2; the D gene is possibly TRBD1 (6 bases). The germline V gene encodes CDR1 MNHEY and CDR2 SMNVEV (reference sequence). The CDR3 contains 21 residues. Trimming left V 6 bases short and J 1 base short, with 30 bases between. CDR3 loop: CASRPRGLPSRGRGNTGELFF. Here the CDR3 DNA reads TGTGCCAGCAGGCCTCGGGGATTGCCTTCAAGGGGCAGGGGGAACACCGGGGAGCTGTTTTTT.

This chain connects TRBV20-1 to TRBJ2-4, with no clear D. The CDR3 runs to 11 residues. V lost 0 bases and J 15 bases, leaving 12 bases between the germline ends. CDR1 is DFQATT, CDR2 SNEGSKA, per germline (reference sequence). The CDR3 DNA follows: TGCAGTGCTAGAGATATGGCGTCTGGGTACTTC. Protein product: CSARDMASGYF.

This clonotype was recorded at least ten times. The chain recombines TRBV6-1 with TRBJ1-1, with D uncertain. CDR3 size: 16 residues. From germline, CDR1 is MNHNS and CDR2 SASEGT. V was shortened by 6 bases and J by 2 bases, with 19 bases between the two germline ends. DNA for the CDR3: TGTGCCAGCAGAAGCGGCCTGTTCCGGGCCAACACTGAAGCTTTCTTT. As protein: CASRSGLFRANTEAFF.

This clonotype was seen only a few times. The gene calls are TRBV28 and TRBJ2-4; TRBD2 matches at 7 bases. CDR3 size: 16 residues. With 6 bases clipped from V and 2 bases from J, the junction kept 10 bases outside the gene matches. Germline-derived CDR1 and CDR2 are MDHEN and SYDVKM. The CDR3 region is CASSLSGAATKNIQYF. Here the CDR3 DNA reads TGTGCCAGCAGCCTAAGCGGGGCGGCAACCAAAAACATTCAGTACTTC.

This chain connects TRBV28 to TRBJ2-7, with TRBD1 matching 11 bases. V shed 5 bases, J shed 3 bases, and the junction held 6 bases outside the gene matches. This CDR3 has 15 residues. The germline V gene has CDR1 MDHEN and CDR2 SYDVKM. The DNA for the CDR3 is TGTGCCAGCAGTCCTCTCGGGACAGGGGGCTACGAGCAGTACTTC. It yields the protein CASSPLGTGGYEQYF. Looking up the rest from reference TRBV28 and TRBJ2-7 gives the full variable domain: DVKVTQSSRYLVKRTGEKVFLECVQDMDHENMFWYRQDPGLGLRLIYFSYDVKMKEKGDIPEGYSVSREKKERFSLILESASTNQTSMYLCASSPLGTGGYEQYFGPGTRLTVT.

This clonotype was picked up many times. This chain connects TRBV12-3 or TRBV12-4 to TRBJ2-7; TRBD1 aligns across 7 bases. CDR3 length: 14 amino acids. With 5 bases clipped from V and 3 bases from J, the junction kept 7 bases outside the gene matches. The CDR3 region is CASSIRDSHYEQYF. DNA of the CDR3: TGTGCCAGCAGTATCCGGGACAGCCACTACGAGCAGTACTTC.

V and J are TRBV13 and TRBJ1-2; D is ambiguous. Germline values: CDR1 PRHDT, CDR2 FYEKMQ (reference sequence). Deletions cut 6 bases from V and 7 bases from J, with 12 bases between. CDR3 length: 12 residues. CDR3 residues: CASRHDVRGYTF. DNA of the CDR3: TGTGCCAGCAGGCATGACGTGCGTGGCTACACCTTC.

The chain carries TRBV9 and TRBJ2-1; 9 bases agree with TRBD1. J lost 10 bases, V lost 4 bases, and 9 bases had no gene match. Germline CDR1 and CDR2: SGDLS and YYNGEE. The CDR3 consists of 14 residues. The CDR3 loop reads CASSPRTGAGEQFF. The DNA for the CDR3 is TGTGCCAGCAGCCCCCGGACAGGGGCGGGGGAGCAGTTCTTC.

This clonotype was detected ten times or more. This rearrangement joins TRBV28 to TRBJ2-3; tentatively, D is TRBD1 (5 bases). V was cut by 1 base and J by 1 base, with 12 bases left in between. This CDR3 is 16 amino acids long. Per germline, CDR1 MDHEN and CDR2 SYDVKM. CDR3 nucleotide sequence: TGTGCCAGCAGTTTATCACAGGCTATTCGCACAGATACGCAGTATTTT. Amino acids: CASSLSQAIRTDTQYF.

Remarks on this clonotype: This may arise from a read error, as a much more abundant clone is one base away. The chain employs TRBV3-1 and TRBJ2-2, with a weak D call TRBD1 (5 bases). This CDR3 region has 16 residues. CDR1 and CDR2 (germline): LGHDT, YNNKEL (reference sequence). Between the trimmed V and J ends, which lost 1 base and 0 bases, there was a span of 9 bases. CDR3 sequence: CASSQVGRANTGELFF. The DNA for the CDR3 is TGTGCCAGCAGCCAAGTTGGCAGGGCGAACACCGGGGAGCTGTTTTTT.

The gene calls are TRBV10-3 and TRBJ1-1; D is undetermined. Germline lookup yields CDR1 ENHRY and CDR2 SYGVKD. The CDR3 is 16 residues long. Trimming left V 2 bases short and J 1 base short, with 14 bases between. CDR3: CAISEPPGDANTEAFF. The CDR3 bases are TGTGCCATCAGTGAGCCTCCAGGTGACGCGAACACTGAAGCTTTCTTT.

This clonotype was seen more than once but under ten times. This rearrangement joins TRBV29-1 to TRBJ1-2; tentative D call: TRBD1 (6 bases). This CDR3 spans 17 amino acids. Trimming stripped 3 bases from V and 0 bases from J, with 20 bases between. The germline CDR1 and CDR2 sequences are SQVTM and ANQGSEA. The CDR3 DNA is TGCAGCGTTGATAGATGGGACACAAAAATTGCTAACTATGGCTACACCTTC. It specifies CSVDRWDTKIANYGYTF.

This clonotype was counted a few times. The V and J genes are TRBV5-6 and TRBJ1-1; D is perhaps TRBD1 (5 bases). The CDR3 consists of 15 residues. The V gene lost 0 bases and the J gene lost 7 bases, with 16 bases spanning the gap. Germline values: CDR1 SGHDT, CDR2 YYEEEE. CDR3 amino acids: CASSLGRGVLNEAFF. In nucleotides, the CDR3 is TGTGCCAGCAGCTTGGGTAGGGGCGTGTTGAATGAAGCTTTCTTT.

This clonotype has more than one count but fewer than ten. The CDR3: CASSFNPGVNEQFF. In DNA, the CDR3 is TGTGCCAGCAGTTTCAACCCTGGGGTAAATGAGCAGTTCTTC. The genes are TRBV12-3 or TRBV12-4 and TRBJ2-1; the D is unclear. V was shortened by 3 bases and J by 7 bases, with 13 bases between the two germline ends. The CDR3 runs to 14 residues.

This chain connects TRBV7-6 to TRBJ2-1; no reliable D call. The CDR3 runs 13 residues. V was pared by 1 base and J by 7 bases, with 8 bases between. CDR1 is SGHVS and CDR2 is FNYEAQ in the germline V gene. In nucleotides, the CDR3 is TGTGCCAGCAGCTTAGTACTCGAAAATGAGCAGTTCTTC. Protein: CASSLVLENEQFF.

This clonotype occurred many times. The rearrangement joins TRBV24-1 to TRBJ2-7; no firm D call. Trimming cost V 3 bases and J 2 bases, with 16 bases left between them. This CDR3 region has 16 residues. Germline CDR1 KGHDR, CDR2 SFDVKD. CDR3 nucleotides: TGTGCCACCAGTGATGCGGCTACGGACCTAACCTACGAGCAGTACTTC. Translating it yields CATSDAATDLTYEQYF.

This clonotype was seen a few times. The chain has TRBV19 and TRBJ1-1; D gene unclear. Trimming shortened V by 5 bases and J by 1 base, and 11 bases separated the two germline ends. Germline CDR1 LNHDA, CDR2 SQIVND (reference sequence). This CDR3 region has 14 residues. CDR3 amino acids: CASSAETANTEAFF. In DNA form, the CDR3 reads TGTGCCAGTAGTGCCGAAACAGCGAACACTGAAGCTTTCTTT.

This clonotype was detected many times. This sequence joins TRBV10-3 and TRBJ1-1, with D perhaps TRBD1 (6 bases). Deletions cut 7 bases from V and 0 bases from J, with 18 bases between. Per germline, CDR1 ENHRY and CDR2 SYGVKD. The CDR3 covers 16 residues. The CDR3 sequence: CAIKGETGRMNTEAFF. The CDR3 DNA follows: TGTGCCATCAAGGGGGAGACAGGAAGAATGAACACTGAAGCTTTCTTT.

CDR3 in amino acids: CASSASPGQGSYEQYF. As DNA, the CDR3 is TGTGCCAGCAGCGCCTCTCCGGGACAGGGCTCCTACGAGCAGTACTTC. This chain connects TRBV11-2 to TRBJ2-7, with 9 bases fitting TRBD1. CDR1 is SGHAT and CDR2 is FQNNGV in the germline V gene. CDR3 size: 16 residues. The trim removed 5 bases at V and 0 bases at J, leaving 8 bases unmatched.

This clonotype was recorded a few times. The gene calls are TRBV14 and TRBJ2-3; TRBD2 might be the D (5 bases). CDR1 and CDR2 (germline): SGHDN, FVKESK. The CDR3 sequence is 17 residues long. V lost 4 bases and J 0 bases, leaving 17 bases between the germline ends. Here the CDR3 reads CASSPLRRDLSTDTQYF. CDR3 bases: TGTGCCAGCAGCCCCCTCCGCCGGGATCTTAGCACAGATACGCAGTATTTT.

The chain joins TRBV11-2 to TRBJ2-1; 9 positions match TRBD2. Per the germline V gene, CDR1 is SGHAT and CDR2 is FQNNGV. This CDR3 is 16 amino acids long. J gave up 4 bases and V 4 bases, and 8 bases lay outside the gene matches. CDR3 nucleotide sequence: TGTGCCAGCAGCTCAACCGGGACTAGCTGGTACAATGAGCAGTTCTTC. Protein: CASSSTGTSWYNEQFF. Using reference TRBV11-2 and TRBJ2-1 for the parts outside the CDR3, the full variable domain is EAGVAQSPRYKIIEKRQSVAFWCNPISGHATLYWYQQILGQGPKLLIQFQNNGVVDDSQLPKDRFSAERLKGVDSTLKIQPAKLEDSAVYLCASSSTGTSWYNEQFFGPGTRLTVL.